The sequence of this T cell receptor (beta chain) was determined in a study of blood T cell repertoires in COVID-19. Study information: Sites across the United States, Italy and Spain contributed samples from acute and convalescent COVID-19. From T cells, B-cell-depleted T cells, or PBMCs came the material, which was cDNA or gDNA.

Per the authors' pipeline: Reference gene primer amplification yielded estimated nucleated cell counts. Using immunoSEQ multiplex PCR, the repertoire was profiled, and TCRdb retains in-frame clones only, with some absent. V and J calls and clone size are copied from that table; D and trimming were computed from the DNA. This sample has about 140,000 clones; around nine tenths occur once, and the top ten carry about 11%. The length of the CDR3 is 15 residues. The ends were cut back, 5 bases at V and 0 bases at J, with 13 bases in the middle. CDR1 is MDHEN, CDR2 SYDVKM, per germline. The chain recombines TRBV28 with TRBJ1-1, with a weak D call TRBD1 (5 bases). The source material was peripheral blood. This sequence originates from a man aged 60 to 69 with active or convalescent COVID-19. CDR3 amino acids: CASSSRADLNTEAFF. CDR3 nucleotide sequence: TGTGCCAGCAGTAGCAGGGCCGACTTGAACACTGAAGCTTTCTTT.